The 32 T cell receptor beta chains given below trace back to one sample, sequenced in a study of blood T cell repertoires in COVID-19. Profiled with immunoSEQ multiplex PCR; TCRdb holds only in-frame clones, not every one. The profile shows about 250,000 clones, roughly four fifths of them singletons. The sample was peripheral blood. The receptors here all came from a woman in her 70s with acute or convalescent COVID-19.

The chain recombines TRBV5-1 with TRBJ2-2; no clear D gene. Deletions cut 0 bases from V and 6 bases from J, with 9 bases between. Per germline, CDR1 SGHRS and CDR2 YFSETQ. The CDR3 is 14 amino acids. The CDR3 protein is CASSLEAAAGELFF. Written as DNA, the CDR3 is TGCGCCAGCAGCTTGGAAGCTGCCGCCGGGGAGCTGTTTTTT.

CDR3: CATLENTANYGYTF. The DNA for the CDR3 is TGTGCCACCCTAGAGAACACGGCTAACTATGGCTACACCTTC. The V gene is TRBV19, the J gene TRBJ1-2; no firm D call. V dropped 10 bases and J dropped 0 bases, with 15 bases sitting between them. Germline assignment: CDR1 LNHDA and CDR2 SQIVND (reference sequence). The CDR3 is 14 amino acids.

Here the CDR3 reads CASSQGQNYGYTF. Here the CDR3 DNA reads TGTGCCAGCAGTCAAGGACAGAACTATGGCTACACCTTC. The V gene is TRBV7-2, the J gene TRBJ1-2, with TRBD1 as a possible D gene (6 bases). The CDR3 is 13 amino acids. The germline V gene has CDR1 SGHTA and CDR2 FQGNSA. Trimming stripped 6 bases from V and 2 bases from J, with 10 bases between. The complete variable domain, with remaining parts taken from reference TRBV7-2 and TRBJ1-2, reads GAGVSQSPSNKVTEKGKDVELRCDPISGHTALYWYRQSLGQGLEFLIYFQGNSAPDKSGLPSDRFSAERTGGSVSTLTIQRTQQEDSAVYLCASSQGQNYGYTFGSGTRLTVV.

The DNA for the CDR3 is TGTGCCAGCAGCCCCGGACAGAACACTGAAGCTTTCTTT. This gives the protein CASSPGQNTEAFF. V gene TRBV6-2 or TRBV6-3 combines with J gene TRBJ1-1; D is perhaps TRBD1 (5 bases). CDR3 size: 13 residues. In germline, CDR1 is MNHEY, CDR2 SVGEGT. Trimming cost V 6 bases and J 1 base, with 9 bases left between them.

The chain uses TRBV7-9 and TRBJ1-1, with D tentatively TRBD1 (5 bases). V lost 1 base to trimming and J lost 10 bases, with 10 bases between them. The germline V gene encodes CDR1 SEHNR and CDR2 FQNEAQ (reference sequence). The CDR3 spans 12 residues. For the CDR3, the DNA is TGTGCCAGCAGCTTAGAACGGAGGGGAGCTTTCTTT. Translating gives CASSLERRGAFF.

About this clone: Within the sample, other DNA sequences also encode this same CDR3. DNA of the CDR3: TGTGCCAGCAGCTTAGATGGAGGCTCCACTGAAGCTTTCTTT. Its translation: CASSLDGGSTEAFF. V usage is TRBV7-2 and J usage is TRBJ1-1; D remains unclear. The germline V gene encodes CDR1 SGHTA and CDR2 FQGNSA. This CDR3 has 14 amino acids. V lost 1 base to trimming and J lost 4 bases, with 10 bases between them. The full variable domain, its missing parts supplied by reference TRBV7-2 and TRBJ1-1, is GAGVSQSPSNKVTEKGKDVELRCDPISGHTALYWYRQSLGQGLEFLIYFQGNSAPDKSGLPSDRFSAERTGGSVSTLTIQRTQQEDSAVYLCASSLDGGSTEAFFGQGTRLTVV.

V and J are TRBV5-1 and TRBJ2-2, with 9 bases identical to TRBD1. The CDR3 runs 15 residues. The germline V gene encodes CDR1 SGHRS and CDR2 YFSETQ. J gave up 7 bases and V 4 bases, and 8 bases lay outside the gene matches. CDR3 DNA: TGCGCCAGCAGCGTTAGGGGGACAGGGATCGGGGAGCTGTTTTTT. This translates into CASSVRGTGIGELFF.

The chain couples TRBV4-3 to TRBJ1-3; the D is unclear. This CDR3 comprises 14 residues. The germline V gene encodes CDR1 LGHNA and CDR2 YSLEER. V gave up 0 bases and J gave up 2 bases, with 5 bases separating them. The CDR3, as DNA: TGCGCCAGCAGCCAAGAACTAGCTGGAAACACCATATATTTT. It translates to CASSQELAGNTIYF.

In its sample, this clone was seen once. This sequence joins TRBV2 and TRBJ2-2, with 8 bases identical to TRBD1. CDR1 SNHLY and CDR2 FYNNEI come from the germline V gene. Germline trimming cut 6 bases from V and 4 bases from J; bases unmatched to any gene: 7. The CDR3 has 15 residues. The CDR3: CASSGQGIPTGELFF. The CDR3 DNA reads as TGTGCCAGCAGCGGACAGGGCATCCCCACCGGGGAGCTGTTTTTT.

This rearrangement joins TRBV5-5 to TRBJ1-5; maybe TRBD1 (5 bases). This CDR3 is built from 15 residues. The germline V and J ends were trimmed by 2 bases and 5 bases, with 14 bases remaining between them. Germline lookup yields CDR1 SGHKS and CDR2 YYEKEE (reference sequence). The CDR3 loop reads CASSFRGVSYQPQHF. CDR3 coding DNA: TGTGCCAGCAGCTTCCGGGGGGTTTCTTATCAGCCCCAGCATTTT.

The rearrangement joins TRBV6-4 to TRBJ1-2; 11 bases are a match to TRBD1. Germline V gene lookup returns CDR1 MRHNA and CDR2 SNTAGT. After removal of 11 bases from V and 8 bases from J, the junction contained 13 bases not matched to a gene. The CDR3 has 14 residues. The CDR3 loop reads CARRGTGGFGGYTF. CDR3 in DNA: TGTGCCCGCCGCGGGACAGGGGGATTTGGGGGCTACACCTTC.

The genes are TRBV30 and TRBJ1-5, with D possibly matching TRBD1 (5 bases). The V end lost 1 base, the J end lost 2 bases, and 9 bases lay between the germline ends. This CDR3 spans 14 amino acids. From germline, CDR1 is GTSNPN and CDR2 SVGIG (reference sequence). CDR3 in amino acids: CAWSADSGNQPQHF. In nucleotides, the CDR3 is TGTGCCTGGAGTGCCGACAGCGGCAATCAGCCCCAGCATTTT.

V is TRBV28 and J is TRBJ2-2; D remains unclear. There are 12 residues in the CDR3. Germline CDR1 reads MDHEN; CDR2 reads SYDVKM. Trimming removed 4 bases from V and 3 bases from J, with 3 bases in between. The CDR3 region has the DNA TGTGCCAGCAGTTCTCACACCGGGGAGCTGTTTTTT. Protein sequence: CASSSHTGELFF.

This clone was picked up one time. The chain employs TRBV4-2 and TRBJ1-6; no definite D call. The CDR3 has 15 residues. CDR1 and CDR2 (germline): LGHNA, YNFKEQ. The germline V and J ends were trimmed by 0 bases and 6 bases, with 9 bases remaining between them. CDR3 bases: TGTGCCAGCAGCCAAGATGAAGTTAGTAATTCACCCCTCCACTTT. It is translated as CASSQDEVSNSPLHF.

The J gene is TRBJ1-5, the V gene TRBV5-8; D remains ambiguous. The CDR3 has 18 amino acids. Trimming pared 4 bases from V and 1 base from J, leaving 21 bases between. Germline V CDR1 and CDR2: SGHTS, YDEGEE. The CDR3 DNA reads as TGTGCCAGCAGCCCCGATGCAGGAATCTGGTTGAGCAATCAGCCCCAGCATTTT. Its translation is CASSPDAGIWLSNQPQHF.

The CDR3 here is CASSLAGGDQPQHF. CDR3 bases: TGCGCCAGCAGCTTGGCAGGGGGCGATCAGCCCCAGCATTTT. V and J are TRBV5-1 and TRBJ1-5; TRBD1 matches at 8 bases. The CDR3 runs 14 residues. V trimming: 0 bases; J trimming: 5 bases; junction bases outside the gene matches: 1. Germline CDR1 and CDR2: SGHRS and YFSETQ.

The J gene is TRBJ1-1, the V gene TRBV27; 9 nucleotides match TRBD1. The CDR3 has 15 residues. CDR1 and CDR2 from the germline V gene are MNHEY and SMNVEV (reference sequence). V was pared by 3 bases and J by 5 bases, with 7 bases of the junction left unmatched. CDR3 amino acids: CASSFWGQGRTEAFF. Here the CDR3 DNA reads TGTGCCAGCAGTTTTTGGGGACAGGGAAGAACTGAAGCTTTCTTT.

CDR3 in amino acids: CASSSILTGVVEAFF. The CDR3 region has the DNA TGTGCCAGCAGCTCAATCCTAACAGGGGTCGTTGAAGCTTTCTTT. The chain employs TRBV5-6 and TRBJ1-1; 7 bases fit TRBD1. J lost 7 bases, V lost 3 bases, and 12 bases had no gene match. The CDR3 consists of 15 residues. The germline CDR1 and CDR2 sequences are SGHDT and YYEEEE.

This sequence joins TRBV6-5 and TRBJ1-6; 7 nucleotides match TRBD1. CDR3 length equals 15 residues. The ends lost 8 bases at V and 9 bases at J; junction bases unmatched: 13. CDR1 and CDR2 from the germline V gene are MNHEY and SVGAGI. The CDR3 here is CASDNDRVFISPLHF. In nucleotides, the CDR3 is TGTGCCAGCGACAACGACAGGGTTTTCATTTCACCCCTCCACTTT.

The V gene is TRBV11-2, the J gene TRBJ2-5; the D is unclear. This CDR3 spans 13 amino acids. Germline lookup yields CDR1 SGHAT and CDR2 FQNNGV. Trimming took off 3 bases at V and 3 bases at J, with 8 bases between the two ends. The CDR3 region has the DNA TGTGCCAGCAGCTTTGGCAGAAAAGAGACCCAGTACTTC. Translated: CASSFGRKETQYF. Using reference TRBV11-2 and TRBJ2-5 for the parts outside the CDR3, the full variable domain is EAGVAQSPRYKIIEKRQSVAFWCNPISGHATLYWYQQILGQGPKLLIQFQNNGVVDDSQLPKDRFSAERLKGVDSTLKIQPAKLEDSAVYLCASSFGRKETQYFGPGTRLLVL.

The V call is TRBV27, the J call TRBJ1-2, with D possibly TRBD1 on 6 matching bases. V gave up 4 bases and J gave up 4 bases, with 16 bases separating them. Germline V CDR1 and CDR2: MNHEY, SMNVEV (reference sequence). This CDR3 is 15 amino acids long. The CDR3 loop reads CASSSKDRPFYGYTF. DNA for the CDR3: TGTGCCAGCAGTTCCAAGGACAGACCCTTCTATGGCTACACCTTC.

The genes are TRBV14 and TRBJ2-7, with TRBD1 as a possible D gene (6 bases). The V gene lost 1 base and the J gene lost 2 bases, with 15 bases spanning the gap. The CDR3 has 16 amino acids. CDR1 is SGHDN, CDR2 FVKESK, per germline. CDR3 DNA sequence: TGTGCCAGCAGCCAAGCCCAGGGGCGAGATGCCTACGAGCAGTACTTC. This translates into CASSQAQGRDAYEQYF. Drawing the rest from reference TRBV14 and TRBJ2-7, the complete variable domain is EAGVTQFPSHSVIEKGQTVTLRCDPISGHDNLYWYRRVMGKEIKFLLHFVKESKQDESGMPNNRFLAERTGGTYSTLKVQPAELEDSGVYFCASSQAQGRDAYEQYFGPGTRLTVT.

This clone has only a few counts. The V call is TRBV2, the J call TRBJ2-3; no reliable D call. This CDR3 is built from 14 residues. CDR1 SNHLY and CDR2 FYNNEI come from the germline V gene. V was cut by 4 bases and J by 2 bases, with 10 bases left in between. The chain's CDR3 is CASSAVTHTDTQYF. The CDR3 DNA reads as TGTGCCAGCAGTGCGGTGACTCACACAGATACGCAGTATTTT.

The gene calls are TRBV7-2 and TRBJ1-5; 7 positions match TRBD1. The V gene end was trimmed by 4 bases and the J gene end by 4 bases; junction bases not matched to a gene: 4. This CDR3 is built from 14 residues. Germline V gene sequence: CDR1 SGHTA, CDR2 FQGNSA. The CDR3 DNA is TGTGCCAGCAGCTCAGGACAGGCAAATCAGCCCCAGCATTTT. It yields the protein CASSSGQANQPQHF.

This clone was detected a few times. This chain uses TRBV19 with TRBJ1-2; 9 bases line up with TRBD1. V shed 5 bases and J 0 bases; nucleotides not matched to a gene: 16. The CDR3 is made up of 19 amino acids. The germline V gene has CDR1 LNHDA and CDR2 SQIVND (reference sequence). The CDR3: CASSFSDRGLGGSNYGYTF. DNA of the CDR3: TGTGCCAGTAGTTTTTCGGACAGGGGATTGGGGGGTTCTAACTATGGCTACACCTTC.

The rearrangement links TRBV2 to TRBJ2-1; no reliable D call. Germline CDR1 reads SNHLY; CDR2 reads FYNNEI. The CDR3 has 15 residues. The V and J ends lost 7 bases and 0 bases respectively, with 13 bases between them. The CDR3 region is CASTVDNFSYNEQFF. The CDR3 DNA is TGTGCCAGCACCGTAGATAACTTCTCCTACAATGAGCAGTTCTTC.

The rearrangement uses TRBV29-1 and TRBJ2-3, with 11 positions matching TRBD2. This CDR3 region has 16 residues. V shed 5 bases, J shed 4 bases, and the junction held 11 bases outside the gene matches. CDR1 is SQVTM and CDR2 is ANQGSEA in the germline V gene. CDR3 sequence reads: CSVIRTSGWGSDTQYF. For the CDR3, the DNA is TGCAGCGTTATCCGGACTAGCGGGTGGGGTTCAGATACGCAGTATTTT.

J is TRBJ1-5 and V is TRBV2; D gene uncertain. The CDR3 has 15 residues. The germline CDR1 and CDR2 sequences are SNHLY and FYNNEI. Trimming pared 4 bases from V and 1 base from J, leaving 11 bases between. The CDR3 bases are TGTGCCAGCAGTGGCGACGGACTGAGCAATCAGCCCCAGCATTTT. Protein product: CASSGDGLSNQPQHF. Supplemented by reference TRBV2 and TRBJ1-5, the full variable domain reads EPEVTQTPSHQVTQMGQEVILRCVPISNHLYFYWYRQILGQKVEFLVSFYNNEISEKSEIFDDQFSVERPDGSNFTLKIRSTKLEDSAMYFCASSGDGLSNQPQHFGDGTRLSIL.

The V gene is TRBV2, the J gene TRBJ2-3; 10 bases match TRBD2. Germline V gene lookup returns CDR1 SNHLY and CDR2 FYNNEI. The CDR3 is 15 amino acids. V lost 10 bases to trimming and J lost 3 bases; unmatched junction nucleotides: 10. Here the CDR3 DNA reads TGTGCCACCAGCTCAGCGGGGGGGCTTACAGATACGCAGTATTTT. This codes for CATSSAGGLTDTQYF.

This clone was recorded once. The V and J genes are TRBV7-2 and TRBJ2-1; D gene ambiguous. The CDR3 has 14 residues. CDR1 and CDR2 from the germline V gene are SGHTA and FQGNSA. The V end lost 1 base, the J end lost 9 bases, and 13 bases lay between the germline ends. CDR3: CASSLGGYMIEQFF. The DNA of the CDR3 is TGTGCCAGCAGCTTAGGCGGATATATGATTGAGCAGTTCTTC.

The rearrangement uses TRBV6-5 and TRBJ1-5, with a tentative D call TRBD1 (6 bases). The CDR3 sequence is 12 residues long. Germline V gives CDR1 MNHEY, CDR2 SVGAGI. V shed 6 bases and J shed 9 bases, with 12 bases lying between them. The CDR3 spells CASRAGARPQHF. The CDR3 DNA sequence: TGTGCCAGCAGGGCAGGGGCCCGGCCCCAGCATTTT.

This clone has just a few counts. This chain links TRBV28 with TRBJ1-2; TRBD1 aligns across 10 bases. Germline V gene lookup returns CDR1 MDHEN and CDR2 SYDVKM. V was pared by 7 bases and J by 0 bases, with 5 bases of the junction left unmatched. CDR3 length equals 15 residues. CDR3 coding DNA: TGTGCCAGCAAAGGACAGGGGGGAGCTAACTATGGCTACACCTTC. It specifies CASKGQGGANYGYTF.